This T cell receptor (beta chain) was sequenced during a study of CD8 T cells in Susac syndrome. RNA, at about 0.45 to 1 ug, was reverse transcribed with random hexamers. TCRdb used MiXCR to reprocess the immunoSEQ multiplex PCR reads, holding one entry per CDR3 protein. The sample carries approximately 110,000 distinct CDR3 sequences, around 94% recorded once. There are 13 residues in the CDR3. From germline, CDR1 is SGHAT and CDR2 FQNNGV. This clonotype was recorded only once. One end of the junction is discordant with germline, which a read error may explain. Controls were healthy donors chosen to match patients in age and sex.

The sequencing input was CD4+ T cells from PBMCs. The rearrangement uses TRBV11-2 and TRBJ2-5; 8 bases are shared with TRBD2. This TCR was sampled from a human donor in good health. The CDR3 region is CASTLAGKETQYF. The CDR3 nucleotides are TGTGCCAGCACCTTAGCGGGGAAAGAGACCCAGTACTTC.